Sequencing of this T cell receptor (beta chain) was carried out in a study of regulatory T cells in long-lasting Graves disease. Germline V lookup: CDR1 LGHDT, CDR2 YNNKEL (reference sequence). Trimming pared 5 bases from V and 0 bases from J, leaving 15 bases between. CDR3 length equals 16 residues. The time point denotes: newly diagnosed GD, antithyroid drugs for less than 3 months. PBMCs were the source of the RNA used for TCR sequencing. Into tubes containing EDTA, approximately 8.5 milliliters of peripheral blood were drawn. This clonotype was found many times. The antigen is undetermined. Regarding the study as a whole: Among samples with persistent disease, TRBV28, TRBJ1-2 and TRBJ2-5 were favored.

According to the study, TCR beta libraries were built with iRepertoire HTBI primers and CDR3-region Arm-PCR. TCRdb redid the calling of the multiplex PCR reads with MiXCR, one entry per CDR3 protein. The table has 250,000 or so distinct CDR3 sequences, 18% seen once; the top ten hold around 15%. These data were also reused for a study on T cells in Graves' hyperthyroidism and ophthalmopathy. That paper notes: RT-PCR in the first round (using the HTBI primer set) targeted the TCR CDR3.

The origin of this receptor is a woman in her 30s with Graves disease. The gene calls are TRBV3-1 and TRBJ2-3; D is uncertain. The sequences come from peripheral blood mononuclear cells (PBMCs), collected at new diagnosis, from a patient treated with antithyroid drugs. The CDR3 DNA is TGTGCCAGCAGCGACCCTAAGGCGAGAAGCACAGATACGCAGTATTTT. Translation gives CASSDPKARSTDTQYF.